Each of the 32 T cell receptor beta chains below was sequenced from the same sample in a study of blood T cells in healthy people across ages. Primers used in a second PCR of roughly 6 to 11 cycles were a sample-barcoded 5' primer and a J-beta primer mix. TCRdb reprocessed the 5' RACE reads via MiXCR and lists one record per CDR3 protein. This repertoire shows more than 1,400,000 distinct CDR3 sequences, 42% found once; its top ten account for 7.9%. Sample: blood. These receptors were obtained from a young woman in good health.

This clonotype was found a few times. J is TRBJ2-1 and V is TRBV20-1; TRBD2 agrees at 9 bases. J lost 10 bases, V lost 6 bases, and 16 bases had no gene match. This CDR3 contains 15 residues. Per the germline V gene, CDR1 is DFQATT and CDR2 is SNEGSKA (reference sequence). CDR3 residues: CSAPNPGTSLREQFF. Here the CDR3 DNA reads TGCAGTGCGCCGAACCCCGGGACTAGCTTACGGGAGCAGTTCTTC.

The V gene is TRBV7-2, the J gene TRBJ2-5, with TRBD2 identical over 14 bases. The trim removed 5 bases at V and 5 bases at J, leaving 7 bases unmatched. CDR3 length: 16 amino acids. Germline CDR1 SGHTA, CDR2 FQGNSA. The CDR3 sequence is CASSDLTSGGAETQYF. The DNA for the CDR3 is TGTGCCAGCAGCGACTTGACTAGCGGGGGGGCGGAGACCCAGTACTTC.

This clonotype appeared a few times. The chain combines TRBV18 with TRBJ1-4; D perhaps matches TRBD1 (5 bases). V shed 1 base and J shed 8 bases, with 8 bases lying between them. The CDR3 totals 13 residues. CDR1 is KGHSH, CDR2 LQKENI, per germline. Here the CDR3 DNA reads TGTGCCAGCTCACCACAGAGGGGAGAAAAACTGTTTTTT. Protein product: CASSPQRGEKLFF.

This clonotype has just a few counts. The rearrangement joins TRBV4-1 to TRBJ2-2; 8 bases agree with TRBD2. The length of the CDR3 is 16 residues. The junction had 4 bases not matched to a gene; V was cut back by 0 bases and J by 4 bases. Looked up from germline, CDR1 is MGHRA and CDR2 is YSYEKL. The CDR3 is CASSQEAGVSTGELFF. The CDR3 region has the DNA TGCGCCAGCAGCCAAGAAGCGGGGGTGAGCACCGGGGAGCTGTTTTTT.

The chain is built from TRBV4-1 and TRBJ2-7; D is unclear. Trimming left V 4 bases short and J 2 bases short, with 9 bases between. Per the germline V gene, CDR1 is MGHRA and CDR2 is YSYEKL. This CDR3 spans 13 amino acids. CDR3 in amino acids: CASSPRLPYEQYF. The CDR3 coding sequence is TGCGCCAGCAGCCCGCGACTCCCCTACGAGCAGTACTTC.

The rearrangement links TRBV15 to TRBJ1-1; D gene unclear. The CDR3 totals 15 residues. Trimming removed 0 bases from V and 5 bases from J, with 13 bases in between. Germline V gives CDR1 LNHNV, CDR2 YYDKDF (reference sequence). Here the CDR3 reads CATSRDRSGRTEAFF. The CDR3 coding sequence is TGTGCCACCAGCAGAGATCGGTCAGGTAGGACTGAAGCTTTCTTT.

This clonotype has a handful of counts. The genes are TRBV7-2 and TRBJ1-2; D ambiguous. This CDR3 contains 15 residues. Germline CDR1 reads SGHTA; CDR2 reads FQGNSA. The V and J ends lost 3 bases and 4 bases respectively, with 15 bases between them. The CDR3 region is CASSFQGGSGYGYTF. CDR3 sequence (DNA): TGTGCCAGCAGCTTTCAAGGTGGGAGCGGCTATGGCTACACCTTC.

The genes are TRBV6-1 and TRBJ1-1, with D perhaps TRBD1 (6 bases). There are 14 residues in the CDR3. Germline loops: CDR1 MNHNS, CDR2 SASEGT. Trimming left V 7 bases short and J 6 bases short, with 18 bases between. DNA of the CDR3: TGTGCCAGCATCCAAGGGGGGACGGTGGCTGAAGCTTTCTTT. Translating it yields CASIQGGTVAEAFF.

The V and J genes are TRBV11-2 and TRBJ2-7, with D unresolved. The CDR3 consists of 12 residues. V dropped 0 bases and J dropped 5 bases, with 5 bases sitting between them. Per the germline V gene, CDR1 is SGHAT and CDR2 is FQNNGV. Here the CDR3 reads CASSLETHEQYF. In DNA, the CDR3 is TGTGCCAGCAGCTTAGAGACCCACGAGCAGTACTTC.

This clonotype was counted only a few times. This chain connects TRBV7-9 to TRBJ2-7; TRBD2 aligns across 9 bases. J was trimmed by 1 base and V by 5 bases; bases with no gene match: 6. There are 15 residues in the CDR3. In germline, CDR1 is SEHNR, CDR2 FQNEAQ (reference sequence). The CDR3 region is CASSRALAGSYEQYF. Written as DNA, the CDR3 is TGTGCCAGCAGCCGAGCGCTAGCGGGATCCTACGAGCAGTACTTC.

The CDR3: CASSQTSGGAFETQYF. The CDR3 DNA reads as TGTGCCAGCAGCCAGACTAGCGGGGGGGCATTTGAGACCCAGTACTTC. The chain employs TRBV4-2 and TRBJ2-5; 14 bases map to TRBD2. The CDR3 totals 16 residues. Germline V gene data show CDR1 as LGHNA and CDR2 as YNFKEQ. V lost 3 bases, J lost 5 bases, and 5 bases stayed unmatched.

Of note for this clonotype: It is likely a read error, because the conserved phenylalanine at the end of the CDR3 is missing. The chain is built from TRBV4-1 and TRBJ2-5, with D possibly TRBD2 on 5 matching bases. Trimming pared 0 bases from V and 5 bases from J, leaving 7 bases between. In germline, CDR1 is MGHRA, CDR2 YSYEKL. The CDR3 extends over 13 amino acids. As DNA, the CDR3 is TGCGCCAGCAGCCAAGAACGAGGGGAGACCCAGTACTAC. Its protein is CASSQERGETQYY.

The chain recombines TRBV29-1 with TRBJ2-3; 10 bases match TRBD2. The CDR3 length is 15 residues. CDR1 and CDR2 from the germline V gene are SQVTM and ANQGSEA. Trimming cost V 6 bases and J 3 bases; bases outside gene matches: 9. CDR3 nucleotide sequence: TGCAGCGTACTATCCAGCGGGAGGGCAACAGATACGCAGTATTTT. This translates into CSVLSSGRATDTQYF.

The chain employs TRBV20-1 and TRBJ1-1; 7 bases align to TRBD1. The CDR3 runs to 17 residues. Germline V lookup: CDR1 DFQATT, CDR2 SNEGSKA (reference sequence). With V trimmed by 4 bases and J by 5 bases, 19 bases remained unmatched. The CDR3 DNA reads TGCAGTGCTAACCTCAACCCCGAGGTCGACAGGGTAACTGAAGCTTTCTTT. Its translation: CSANLNPEVDRVTEAFF.

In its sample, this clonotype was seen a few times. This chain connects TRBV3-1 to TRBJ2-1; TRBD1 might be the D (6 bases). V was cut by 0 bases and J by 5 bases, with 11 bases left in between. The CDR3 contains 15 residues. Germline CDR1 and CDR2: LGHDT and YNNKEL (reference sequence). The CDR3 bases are TGTGCCAGCAGCCAAGAACTTAACAGGGACAATGAGCAGTTCTTC. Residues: CASSQELNRDNEQFF.

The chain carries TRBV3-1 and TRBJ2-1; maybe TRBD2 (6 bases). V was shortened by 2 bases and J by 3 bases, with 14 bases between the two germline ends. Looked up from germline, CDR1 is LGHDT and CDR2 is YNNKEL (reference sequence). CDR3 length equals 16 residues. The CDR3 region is CASSQLGSGNYNEQFF. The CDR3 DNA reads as TGTGCCAGCAGCCAACTTGGTAGCGGAAACTACAATGAGCAGTTCTTC.

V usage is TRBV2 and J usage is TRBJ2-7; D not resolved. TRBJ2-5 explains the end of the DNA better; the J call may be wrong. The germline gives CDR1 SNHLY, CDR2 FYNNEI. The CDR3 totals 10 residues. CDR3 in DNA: TGTGCCAGCAGGGAGAAGACCCAGTACTTC. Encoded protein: CASREKTQYF.

Here the CDR3 reads CATSRDVHAGTARGTDTQYF. CDR3 in DNA: TGTGCCACCAGCAGAGATGTCCATGCTGGCACGGCTCGTGGCACAGATACGCAGTATTTT. The rearrangement joins TRBV15 to TRBJ2-3; D gene ambiguous. Looked up from germline, CDR1 is LNHNV and CDR2 is YYDKDF (reference sequence). The CDR3 extends over 20 amino acids. Trimming stripped 0 bases from V and 1 base from J, with 23 bases between.

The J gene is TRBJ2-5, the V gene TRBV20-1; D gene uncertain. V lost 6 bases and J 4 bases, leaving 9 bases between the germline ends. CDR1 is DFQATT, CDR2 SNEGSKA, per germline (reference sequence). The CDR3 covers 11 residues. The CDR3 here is CSAGTIETQYF. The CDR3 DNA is TGCAGTGCCGGAACGATAGAGACCCAGTACTTC.

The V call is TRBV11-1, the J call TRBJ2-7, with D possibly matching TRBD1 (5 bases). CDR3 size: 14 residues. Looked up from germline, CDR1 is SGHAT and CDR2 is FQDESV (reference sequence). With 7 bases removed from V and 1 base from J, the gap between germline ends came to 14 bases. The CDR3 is CASTPDPGSYEQYF. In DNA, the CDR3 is TGTGCCAGCACCCCGGACCCAGGGTCCTACGAGCAGTACTTC.

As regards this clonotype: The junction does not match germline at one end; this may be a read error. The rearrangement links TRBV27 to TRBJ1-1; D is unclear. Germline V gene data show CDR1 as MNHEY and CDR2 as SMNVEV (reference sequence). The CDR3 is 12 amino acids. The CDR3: CASSSVNTGAFF. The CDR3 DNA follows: TGTGCCAGCAGTTCTGTGAACACTGGAGCTTTCTTT.

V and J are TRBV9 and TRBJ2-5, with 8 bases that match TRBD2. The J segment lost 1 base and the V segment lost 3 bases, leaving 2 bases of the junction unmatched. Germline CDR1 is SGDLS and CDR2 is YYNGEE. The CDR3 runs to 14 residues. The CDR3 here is CASSDGGAQETQYF. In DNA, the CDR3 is TGTGCCAGCAGCGACGGGGGGGCCCAAGAGACCCAGTACTTC.

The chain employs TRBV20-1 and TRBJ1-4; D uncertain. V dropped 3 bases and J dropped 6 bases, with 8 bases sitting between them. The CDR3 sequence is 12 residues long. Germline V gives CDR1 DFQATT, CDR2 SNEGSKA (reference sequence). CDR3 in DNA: TGCAGTGCTAGGTGGCTTGATGAAAAACTGTTTTTT. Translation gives CSARWLDEKLFF.

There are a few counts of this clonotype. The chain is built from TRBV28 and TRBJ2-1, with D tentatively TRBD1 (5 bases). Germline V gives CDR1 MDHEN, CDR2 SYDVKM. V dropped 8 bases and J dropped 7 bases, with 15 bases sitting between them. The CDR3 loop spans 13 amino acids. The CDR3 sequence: CASLGRVANEQFF. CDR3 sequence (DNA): TGTGCCAGCCTGGGCAGGGTAGCAAATGAGCAGTTCTTC.

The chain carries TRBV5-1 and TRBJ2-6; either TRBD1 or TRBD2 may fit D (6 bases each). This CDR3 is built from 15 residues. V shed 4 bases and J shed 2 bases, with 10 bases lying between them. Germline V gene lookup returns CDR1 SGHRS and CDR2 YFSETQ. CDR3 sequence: CASSTEGAGANVLTF. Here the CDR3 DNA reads TGCGCCAGCAGCACGGAGGGGGCTGGGGCCAACGTCCTGACTTTC. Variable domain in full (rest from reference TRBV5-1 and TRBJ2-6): KAGVTQTPRYLIKTRGQQVTLSCSPISGHRSVSWYQQTPGQGLQFLFEYFSETQRNKGNFPGRFSGRQFSNSRSEMNVSTLELGDSALYLCASSTEGAGANVLTFGAGSRLTVL.

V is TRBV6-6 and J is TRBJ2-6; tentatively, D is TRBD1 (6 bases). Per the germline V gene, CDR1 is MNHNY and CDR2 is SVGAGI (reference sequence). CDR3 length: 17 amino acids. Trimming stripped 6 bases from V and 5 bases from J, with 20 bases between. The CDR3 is CASRGTRNPSRANVLTF. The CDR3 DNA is TGTGCCAGCAGGGGGACACGAAACCCGTCTCGGGCCAACGTCCTGACTTTC.

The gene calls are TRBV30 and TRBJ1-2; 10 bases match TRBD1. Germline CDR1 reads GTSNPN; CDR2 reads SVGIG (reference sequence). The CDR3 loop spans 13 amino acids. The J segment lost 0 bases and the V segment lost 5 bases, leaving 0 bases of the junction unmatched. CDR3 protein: CAWGQGANYGYTF. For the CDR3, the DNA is TGTGCCTGGGGACAGGGGGCTAACTATGGCTACACCTTC.

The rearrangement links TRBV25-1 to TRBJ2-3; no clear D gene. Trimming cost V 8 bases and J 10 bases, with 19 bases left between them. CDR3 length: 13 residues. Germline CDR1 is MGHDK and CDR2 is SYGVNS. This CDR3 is CASAGAGIDAQYF. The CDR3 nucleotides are TGTGCCAGCGCCGGTGCAGGAATCGATGCGCAGTATTTT.

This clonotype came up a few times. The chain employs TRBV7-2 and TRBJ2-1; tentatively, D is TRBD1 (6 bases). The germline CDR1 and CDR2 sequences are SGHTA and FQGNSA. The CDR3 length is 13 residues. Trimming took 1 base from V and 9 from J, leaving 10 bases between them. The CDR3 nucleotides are TGTGCCAGCAGCTTAGGGGTCAGGGGTGAGCAGTTCTTC. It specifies CASSLGVRGEQFF.

CDR3 protein: CASTRSGGYEQFF. As DNA, the CDR3 is TGTGCCAGCACCCGTAGCGGGGGATATGAGCAGTTCTTC. V and J are TRBV7-2 and TRBJ2-1; 9 bases fit TRBD2. There are 13 residues in the CDR3. Germline lookup yields CDR1 SGHTA and CDR2 FQGNSA. Unmatched junction bases numbered 6, after V lost 7 bases and J lost 8 bases. The whole variable domain, remainder taken from reference TRBV7-2 and TRBJ2-1, is GAGVSQSPSNKVTEKGKDVELRCDPISGHTALYWYRQSLGQGLEFLIYFQGNSAPDKSGLPSDRFSAERTGGSVSTLTIQRTQQEDSAVYLCASTRSGGYEQFFGPGTRLTVL.

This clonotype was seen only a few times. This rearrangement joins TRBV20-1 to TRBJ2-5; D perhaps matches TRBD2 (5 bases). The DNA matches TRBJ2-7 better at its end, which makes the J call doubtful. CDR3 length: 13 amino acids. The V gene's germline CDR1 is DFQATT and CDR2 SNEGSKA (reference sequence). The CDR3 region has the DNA TGCAGTGCCAGCGGCAGGACCCCCGGCGAGCAGTACTTC. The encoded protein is CSASGRTPGEQYF.

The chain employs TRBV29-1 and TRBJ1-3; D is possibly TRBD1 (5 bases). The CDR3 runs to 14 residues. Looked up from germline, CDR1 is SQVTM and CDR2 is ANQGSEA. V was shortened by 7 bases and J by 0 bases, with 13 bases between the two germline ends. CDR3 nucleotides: TGCAGCGCCCGGGACTCACGCTCTGGAAACACCATATATTTT. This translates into CSARDSRSGNTIYF.